This T cell receptor beta chain was captured in a study of T cell responses to AZD1222 COVID-19 vaccine. Both about-4-week and about-12-week second-dose recipients were combined. Broader study findings: Only a handful of AZD1222 recipients, more than 5 in all, had baseline seropositivity. The study sampled repertoires only after the peak T cell response. The donor group comprised mostly white British people and more females; the analysis possibly underestimated clonal diversity.

Germline-derived CDR1 and CDR2 are MNHEY and SVGEGT. V gave up 0 bases and J gave up 2 bases, with 11 bases separating them. This CDR3 spans 15 amino acids. Repertoires were generated with immunoSEQ multiplex PCR, while TCRdb's copy carries only in-frame clones and drops some. This sample yields roughly 110,000 clones, of which 92% are seen a single time; approximately 9.3% belongs to the top ten. As regards this clone: Its antigen is currently unknown.

This TCR was sampled from an adult who received the AZD1222 COVID-19 vaccine. This chain uses TRBV6-2 or TRBV6-3 with TRBJ2-7; tentatively, D is TRBD2 (6 bases). This sample comprised peripheral blood, obtained 28 days after the second AZD1222 dose. The CDR3 here is CASSYSGGSPYEQYF. CDR3 nucleotides: TGTGCCAGCAGTTACTCGGGGGGATCCCCCTACGAGCAGTACTTC.